Below are 24 T cell receptor beta chains sequenced from a single sample in a study of graft-versus-host responses after intestinal transplantation. Clones were sequenced by immunoSEQ multiplex PCR, and TCRdb holds only the in-frame ones, with some missing. This table has around 39,000 clones, under 90% appearing once. Sequencing used PBMCs, obtained roughly 270 days after transplant. Source of these receptors: a human patient who received an intestinal transplant, so some T cells may come from the graft donor.

The chain links TRBV5-4 to TRBJ2-7; perhaps TRBD2 as D (7 bases). Germline V lookup: CDR1 SGHNT, CDR2 YYREEE (reference sequence). With 4 bases removed from V and 8 bases from J, the gap between germline ends came to 22 bases. The CDR3 loop spans 15 amino acids. The CDR3 DNA sequence: TGTGCCAGCAGCCCCGCTGTGGAGGGGGGGTCAAAGCAGTACTTC. This gives the protein CASSPAVEGGSKQYF.

This chain uses TRBV4-1 with TRBJ1-3; no clear D gene. Germline V lookup: CDR1 MGHRA, CDR2 YSYEKL. Between the trimmed V and J ends, which lost 3 bases and 0 bases, there was a span of 9 bases. CDR3 length: 15 amino acids. CDR3: CASSQVSVSGNTIYF. The DNA of the CDR3 is TGCGCCAGCAGCCAGGTCAGCGTCTCTGGAAACACCATATATTTT.

The V gene is TRBV14, the J gene TRBJ2-7; 8 nucleotides agree with TRBD1. V was pared by 4 bases and J by 3 bases, with 14 bases of the junction left unmatched. Germline values: CDR1 SGHDN, CDR2 FVKESK. The CDR3 has 17 residues. This chain's CDR3 is CASSRTGRFPYDYEQYF. CDR3 sequence (DNA): TGTGCCAGCAGCCGGACAGGGCGATTCCCCTACGACTACGAGCAGTACTTC.

The chain couples TRBV19 to TRBJ1-1; no clear D gene. This CDR3 is 14 amino acids long. The germline gives CDR1 LNHDA, CDR2 SQIVND (reference sequence). Trimming left V 2 bases short and J 0 bases short, with 7 bases between. For the CDR3, the DNA is TGTGCCAGTAGTATATCTGCGGTGAACACTGAAGCTTTCTTT. This sequence encodes CASSISAVNTEAFF.

This clone was seen once. V and J are TRBV5-1 and TRBJ2-3; 9 bases match TRBD2. CDR3 length equals 17 residues. The V gene end was trimmed by 0 bases and the J gene end by 1 base; junction bases not matched to a gene: 6. Germline V lookup: CDR1 SGHRS, CDR2 YFSETQ. This CDR3 is CASSLAVASGGTDTQYF. CDR3 DNA: TGCGCCAGCAGCTTGGCCGTTGCTAGCGGGGGCACAGATACGCAGTATTTT.

V gene TRBV18 combines with J gene TRBJ2-7; the D gene could be TRBD1 or TRBD2 (5 bases each). Per the germline V gene, CDR1 is KGHSH and CDR2 is LQKENI. The CDR3 runs 13 residues. V lost 3 bases and J 0 bases, leaving 6 bases between the germline ends. CDR3 coding DNA: TGTGCCAGCTCACCCGGGACCTCCTACGAGCAGTACTTC. This sequence encodes CASSPGTSYEQYF.

The genes are TRBV11-3 and TRBJ1-5, with D perhaps TRBD1 (5 bases). Trimming left V 5 bases short and J 5 bases short, with 10 bases between. The V gene's germline CDR1 is SGHNT and CDR2 YENEEA. There are 13 residues in the CDR3. CDR3 protein: CASSTDRYQPQHF. CDR3 DNA sequence: TGTGCCAGCAGCACCGACAGATATCAGCCCCAGCATTTT.

The chain links TRBV7-9 to TRBJ2-7, with D unclear. This CDR3 has 13 residues. Trimming stripped 5 bases from V and 7 bases from J, with 15 bases between. The germline V gene has CDR1 SEHNR and CDR2 FQNEAQ (reference sequence). CDR3 in DNA: TGTGCCAGCAGCCCGCGTTCAGGTGATGAGCAGTACTTC. Amino acids: CASSPRSGDEQYF.

The rearrangement joins TRBV13 to TRBJ2-7; D ambiguous. The CDR3 extends over 12 amino acids. V lost 4 bases and J lost 4, with 8 bases in between. The germline V gene has CDR1 PRHDT and CDR2 FYEKMQ (reference sequence). This chain's CDR3 is CASSSGHYEQYF. DNA for the CDR3: TGTGCCAGCAGCTCAGGCCATTACGAGCAGTACTTC.

The chain carries TRBV6-1 and TRBJ1-1; 7 positions agree with TRBD1. The CDR3 has 15 residues. Germline V lookup: CDR1 MNHNS, CDR2 SASEGT. Trimming at V came to 6 bases and at J to 3 bases, leaving 10 bases not matched to a gene. The CDR3 DNA sequence: TGTGCCAGCAGGCAGGGGGGATGGCTGGACACTGAAGCTTTCTTT. Translating gives CASRQGGWLDTEAFF.

As for this clone: The CDR3 does not end in the conserved phenylalanine or tryptophan, so this is likely a read error. The chain joins TRBV2 to TRBJ2-7; 8 nucleotides line up with TRBD1. Germline loops: CDR1 SNHLY, CDR2 FYNNEI. The CDR3 runs 14 residues. Trimming removed 9 bases from V and 2 bases from J; junction bases left unmatched: 9. CDR3 amino acids: CARQGASTTYEQYI. The CDR3 coding sequence is TGTGCCAGGCAGGGGGCCTCGACCACCTACGAGCAGTACATC.

This clone was detected a few times. The V and J genes are TRBV14 and TRBJ1-1, with 7 bases aligning to TRBD1. The J segment lost 1 base and the V segment lost 1 base, leaving 9 bases of the junction unmatched. Germline CDR1 is SGHDN and CDR2 is FVKESK. The CDR3 spans 17 residues. In DNA, the CDR3 is TGTGCCAGCAGCCAAGGATCCAGGGGGGTGACGAACACTGAAGCTTTCTTT. Its translation is CASSQGSRGVTNTEAFF.

The rearrangement uses TRBV5-4 and TRBJ2-1; D possibly corresponds to TRBD1 (5 bases). The V and J ends lost 5 bases and 6 bases respectively, with 15 bases between them. In germline, CDR1 is SGHNT, CDR2 YYREEE (reference sequence). The CDR3 totals 14 residues. CDR3 amino acids: CASSQQAPTNEQFF. The CDR3 nucleotides read TGTGCCAGCAGTCAACAGGCTCCCACCAATGAGCAGTTCTTC.

J is TRBJ2-3 and V is TRBV6-1, with 8 bases matching TRBD2. CDR1 MNHNS and CDR2 SASEGT come from the germline V gene. The CDR3 extends over 15 amino acids. V gave up 2 bases and J gave up 5 bases; unmatched junction bases: 6. The DNA of the CDR3 is TGTGCCAGCAGTGAACCCAGCGGGGGCAAAGATACGCAGTATTTT. Translation gives CASSEPSGGKDTQYF.

The chain joins TRBV15 to TRBJ1-1; D unresolved. Germline CDR1 and CDR2: LNHNV and YYDKDF (reference sequence). Trimming stripped 5 bases from V and 0 bases from J, with 10 bases between. The CDR3 totals 14 residues. Here the CDR3 reads CATSGSQLNTEAFF. The CDR3 nucleotides are TGTGCCACCAGCGGTAGTCAGTTGAACACTGAAGCTTTCTTT.

The V gene is TRBV28, the J gene TRBJ2-4; D might be TRBD2 (5 bases). Germline CDR1 is MDHEN and CDR2 is SYDVKM. The CDR3 length is 16 residues. V dropped 5 bases and J dropped 0 bases, with 14 bases sitting between them. The CDR3 DNA is TGTGCCAGCAGTCTCCGGGGTGGGCTAGCCAAAAACATTCAGTACTTC. This sequence encodes CASSLRGGLAKNIQYF. Looking up the rest from reference TRBV28 and TRBJ2-4 gives the full variable domain: DVKVTQSSRYLVKRTGEKVFLECVQDMDHENMFWYRQDPGLGLRLIYFSYDVKMKEKGDIPEGYSVSREKKERFSLILESASTNQTSMYLCASSLRGGLAKNIQYFGAGTRLSVL.

The gene calls are TRBV19 and TRBJ1-1; tentative D call: TRBD1 (5 bases). V gave up 5 bases and J gave up 0 bases, with 10 bases separating them. Germline V gives CDR1 LNHDA, CDR2 SQIVND (reference sequence). CDR3 length: 14 residues. The CDR3 DNA sequence: TGTGCCAGTAGTGGGGGAGTTCTGAACACTGAAGCTTTCTTT. It translates to CASSGGVLNTEAFF.

The chain combines TRBV9 with TRBJ1-1; no reliable D call. Germline V CDR1 and CDR2: SGDLS, YYNGEE. Trimming removed 0 bases from V and 10 bases from J, with 10 bases in between. This CDR3 has 12 residues. The CDR3 spells CASSVDGERAFF. The CDR3 DNA sequence: TGTGCCAGCAGCGTAGACGGCGAGAGAGCTTTCTTT.

The chain links TRBV27 to TRBJ1-5, with 7 bases identical to TRBD1. Germline lookup yields CDR1 MNHEY and CDR2 SMNVEV (reference sequence). The CDR3 is made up of 17 amino acids. After removal of 4 bases from V and 0 bases from J, the junction contained 9 bases not matched to a gene. The CDR3 spells CASSSWDSFYSNQPQHF. The CDR3 DNA reads TGTGCCAGCAGTTCTTGGGACAGCTTCTATAGCAATCAGCCCCAGCATTTT.

Turning to this clone: Other DNA sequences in this sample translate to the same CDR3. The V call is TRBV2, the J call TRBJ2-3; D possibly corresponds to TRBD1 (5 bases). This CDR3 comprises 15 residues. Germline-derived CDR1 and CDR2 are SNHLY and FYNNEI. Deletions cut 1 base from V and 4 bases from J, with 12 bases between. CDR3 sequence reads: CASSEGTGDSDTQYF. Written as DNA, the CDR3 is TGTGCCAGCAGTGAAGGAACAGGAGACTCAGATACGCAGTATTTT. The full variable domain, in which reference TRBV2 and TRBJ2-3 provide the parts outside the CDR3, is EPEVTQTPSHQVTQMGQEVILRCVPISNHLYFYWYRQILGQKVEFLVSFYNNEISEKSEIFDDQFSVERPDGSNFTLKIRSTKLEDSAMYFCASSEGTGDSDTQYFGPGTRLTVL.

This chain uses TRBV6-1 with TRBJ2-1; D is undetermined. The germline V gene has CDR1 MNHNS and CDR2 SASEGT. This CDR3 region has 12 residues. As DNA, the CDR3 is TGTGTCGGCCGCCTCTCCTACAATGAGCAGTTCTTC. Translated: CVGRLSYNEQFF.

This clone was seen only once. The chain recombines TRBV6-5 with TRBJ2-7; D ambiguous. The ends were cut back, 6 bases at V and 2 bases at J, with 2 bases in the middle. CDR1 is MNHEY, CDR2 SVGAGI, per germline. CDR3 length: 10 residues. The CDR3 DNA sequence: TGTGCCAGCAGGACCTACGAGCAGTACTTC. Its protein is CASRTYEQYF.

The chain is built from TRBV7-9 and TRBJ2-3; D is undetermined. There are 14 residues in the CDR3. Germline V gene lookup returns CDR1 SEHNR and CDR2 FQNEAQ (reference sequence). V was shortened by 5 bases and J by 0 bases, with 9 bases between the two germline ends. The CDR3 DNA reads TGTGCCAGCAGCACAAAGACAAGCACAGATACGCAGTATTTT. It translates to CASSTKTSTDTQYF.

This clone was counted once. Other DNA sequences in this sample translate to the same CDR3. The chain links TRBV30 to TRBJ2-7; D may be TRBD2 (7 bases). Germline CDR1 GTSNPN, CDR2 SVGIG (reference sequence). The CDR3 contains 12 residues. The V end lost 8 bases, the J end lost 7 bases, and 18 bases lay between the germline ends. The CDR3 loop reads CAHGRGGGEQYF. DNA for the CDR3: TGTGCCCATGGACGGGGAGGGGGGGAGCAGTACTTC.